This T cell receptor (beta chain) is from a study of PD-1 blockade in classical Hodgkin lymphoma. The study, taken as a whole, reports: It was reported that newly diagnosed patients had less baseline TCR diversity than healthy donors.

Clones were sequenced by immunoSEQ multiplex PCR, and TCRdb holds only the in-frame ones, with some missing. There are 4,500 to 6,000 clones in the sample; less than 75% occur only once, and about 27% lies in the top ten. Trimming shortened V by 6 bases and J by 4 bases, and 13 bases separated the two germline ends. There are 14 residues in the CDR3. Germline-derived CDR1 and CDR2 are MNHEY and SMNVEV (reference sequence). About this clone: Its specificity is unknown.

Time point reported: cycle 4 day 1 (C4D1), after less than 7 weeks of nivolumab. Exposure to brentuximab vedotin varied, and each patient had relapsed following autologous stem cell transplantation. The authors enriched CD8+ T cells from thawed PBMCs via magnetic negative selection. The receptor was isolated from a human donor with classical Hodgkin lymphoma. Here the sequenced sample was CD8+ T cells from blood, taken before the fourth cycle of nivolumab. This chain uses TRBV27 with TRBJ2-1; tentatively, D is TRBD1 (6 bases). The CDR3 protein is CASSPGTLYNEQFF. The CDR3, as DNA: TGTGCCAGCAGCCCCGGGACACTATACAATGAGCAGTTCTTC.